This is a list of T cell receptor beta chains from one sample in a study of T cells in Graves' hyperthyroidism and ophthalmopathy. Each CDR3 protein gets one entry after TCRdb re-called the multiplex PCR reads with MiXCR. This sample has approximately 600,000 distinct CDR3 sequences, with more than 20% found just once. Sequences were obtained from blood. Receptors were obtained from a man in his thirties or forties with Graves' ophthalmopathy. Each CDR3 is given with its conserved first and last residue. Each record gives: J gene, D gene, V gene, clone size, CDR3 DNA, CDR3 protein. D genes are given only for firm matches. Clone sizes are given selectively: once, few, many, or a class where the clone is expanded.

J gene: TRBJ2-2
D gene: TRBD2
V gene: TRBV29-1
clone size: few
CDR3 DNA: TGCAGCGTAGCGGGAGTGGACGGTGGGACCGGGGAGCTGTTTTTT
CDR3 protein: CSVAGVDGGTGELFF

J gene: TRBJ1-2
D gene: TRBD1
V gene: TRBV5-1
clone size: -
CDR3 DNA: TGCGCCAGCAGCACTGGACAGGGGTTGATTCCGAATGGCTACACCTTC
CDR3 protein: CASSTGQGLIPNGYTF

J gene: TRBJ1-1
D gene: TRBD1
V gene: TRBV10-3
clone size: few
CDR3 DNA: TGTGCCATCAGTGAGCCGACAGGGATGGCTGAAGCTTTCTTT
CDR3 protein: CAISEPTGMAEAFF

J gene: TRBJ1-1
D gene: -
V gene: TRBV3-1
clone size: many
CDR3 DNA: TGTGCCAGCAGCCAAGTGACAACCGTAACTGGAGCTTTCTTT
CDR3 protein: CASSQVTTVTGAFF

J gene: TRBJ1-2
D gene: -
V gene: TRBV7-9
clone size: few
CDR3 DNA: TGTGCCAGCAGCGACGATTTTGGCTACACCTTC
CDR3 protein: CASSDDFGYTF

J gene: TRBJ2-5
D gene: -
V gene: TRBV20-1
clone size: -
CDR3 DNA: TGCAGTGCCCCGCGGGACGGACAAGAGACCCAGTACTTC
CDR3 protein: CSAPRDGQETQYF

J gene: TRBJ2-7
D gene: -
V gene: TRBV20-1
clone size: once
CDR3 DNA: TGCAGTGCAAGGGAGCGGAGACTCTCCTACGAGCAGTACTTC
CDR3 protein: CSARERRLSYEQYF

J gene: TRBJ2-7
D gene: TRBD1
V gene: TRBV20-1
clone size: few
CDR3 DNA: TGCAGTGCTAGGGACCAGGGGGCCTTGTCCTACGAGCAGTACTTC
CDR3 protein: CSARDQGALSYEQYF

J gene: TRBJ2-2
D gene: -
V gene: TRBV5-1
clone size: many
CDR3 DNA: TGCGCCAGCAGCTTGGCGCTCGGACAGCGTGACACCGGGGAGCTGTTTTTT
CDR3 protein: CASSLALGQRDTGELFF

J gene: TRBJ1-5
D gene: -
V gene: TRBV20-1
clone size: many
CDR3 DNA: TGCAGTGCTAGAGAGGGCAAGGCGGGCAGCCCTCTGCGCTCTCAGCCCCAGCATTTT
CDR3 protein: CSAREGKAGSPLRSQPQHF

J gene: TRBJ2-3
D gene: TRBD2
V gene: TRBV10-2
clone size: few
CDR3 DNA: TGCGCCAGCAGTGGTCCCGGGTTTACTAGCGGGAGAACAGATACGCAGTATTTT
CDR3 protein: CASSGPGFTSGRTDTQYF

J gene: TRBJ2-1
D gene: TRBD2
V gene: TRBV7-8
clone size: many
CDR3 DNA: TGTGCCAGCAGCTTACGGATCCCTAGCGGGAGGGCCAGTGAGCAGTTCTTC
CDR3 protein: CASSLRIPSGRASEQFF

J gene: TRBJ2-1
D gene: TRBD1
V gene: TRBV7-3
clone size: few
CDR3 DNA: TGTGCCAGCAGCCCCGGGACAGGGAGGTACAATGAGCAGTTCTTC
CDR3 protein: CASSPGTGRYNEQFF

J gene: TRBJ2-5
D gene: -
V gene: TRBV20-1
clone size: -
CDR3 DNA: TGCAGTGCTAGAAAAGGGTTTCAAGAGACCCAGTACTTC
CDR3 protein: CSARKGFQETQYF

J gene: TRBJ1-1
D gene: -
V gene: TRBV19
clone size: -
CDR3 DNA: TGTGCCAGTACATTAGTGACAGAAACTGAAGCTTTCTTT
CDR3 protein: CASTLVTETEAFF

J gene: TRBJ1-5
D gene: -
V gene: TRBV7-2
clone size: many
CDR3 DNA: TGTGCCAGCAGCTTACAAGGGGACGGATTCAATCAGCCCCAGCATTTT
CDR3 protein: CASSLQGDGFNQPQHF

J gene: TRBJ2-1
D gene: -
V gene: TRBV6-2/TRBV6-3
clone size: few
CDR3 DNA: TGTGCCAGCATCTATAGCGGAAGCTCCTACAATGAGCAGTTCTTC
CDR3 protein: CASIYSGSSYNEQFF

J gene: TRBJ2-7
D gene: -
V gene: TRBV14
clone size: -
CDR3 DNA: TGTGCCAGCAGCCAAGATGCCCAGGCAACCTACGAGCAGTACTTC
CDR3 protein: CASSQDAQATYEQYF

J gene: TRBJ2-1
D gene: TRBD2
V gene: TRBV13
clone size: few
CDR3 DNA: TGTGCCAGCAGCAGCATGGGACTAGCGGGCTCCTACAATGAGCAGTTCTTC
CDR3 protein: CASSSMGLAGSYNEQFF

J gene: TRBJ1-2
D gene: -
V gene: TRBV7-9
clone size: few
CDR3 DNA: TGTGCCAGCAGGGACTATTCTAGCATTCACTATGGCTACACCTTC
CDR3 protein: CASRDYSSIHYGYTF

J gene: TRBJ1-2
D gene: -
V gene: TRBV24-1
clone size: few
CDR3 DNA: TGTGCGACCAGTTCGGGCACTGACTATGGCTACACCTTC
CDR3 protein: CATSSGTDYGYTF

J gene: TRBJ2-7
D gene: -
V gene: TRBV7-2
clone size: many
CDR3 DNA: TGTGCCAGCAGCTTAGGGGGCAGGGGCTCCTACGAGCAGTACTTC
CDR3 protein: CASSLGGRGSYEQYF

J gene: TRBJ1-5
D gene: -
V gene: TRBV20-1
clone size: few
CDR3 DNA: TGCAGTGCTAGAACTCGCAATACCATATATAGCAATCAGCCCCAGCATTTT
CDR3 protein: CSARTRNTIYSNQPQHF

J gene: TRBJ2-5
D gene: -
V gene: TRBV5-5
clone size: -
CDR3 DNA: TGTGCCAGCAGCTTGCTCAGAGACCAAGAGACCCAGTACTTC
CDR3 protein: CASSLLRDQETQYF

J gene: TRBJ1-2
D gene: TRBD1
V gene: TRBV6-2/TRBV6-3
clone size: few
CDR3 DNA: TGTGCCAGCAGTACGCCGGGACAGGGGATAAGCTATGGCTACACCTTC
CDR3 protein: CASSTPGQGISYGYTF

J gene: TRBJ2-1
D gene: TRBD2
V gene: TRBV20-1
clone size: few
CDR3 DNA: TGCAGTGCTCACTTTCTGGGACTAGCGTCACACAATGAGCAGTTCTTC
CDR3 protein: CSAHFLGLASHNEQFF

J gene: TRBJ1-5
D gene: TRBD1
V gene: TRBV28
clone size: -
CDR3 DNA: TGTGCCAGCAGTGGGGGGCCGGGACAGGGGATAGATTCCCAGCATTTT
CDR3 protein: CASSGGPGQGIDSQHF

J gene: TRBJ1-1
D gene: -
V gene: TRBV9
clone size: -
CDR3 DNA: TGTGCCAGCAGCGTAGGTTCAGGACCGAACACTGAAGCTTTCTTT
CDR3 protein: CASSVGSGPNTEAFF

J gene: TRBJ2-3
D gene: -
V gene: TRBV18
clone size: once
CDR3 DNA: TGTGCCAGCTCACGAACAGCAGTTACAGATACGCAGTATTTT
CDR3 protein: CASSRTAVTDTQYF

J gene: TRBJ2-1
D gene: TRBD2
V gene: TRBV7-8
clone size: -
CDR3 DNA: TGTGCCAGCAGCAGAAGGACTAGCGGGACCTACAATGAGCAGTTCTTC
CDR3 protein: CASSRRTSGTYNEQFF

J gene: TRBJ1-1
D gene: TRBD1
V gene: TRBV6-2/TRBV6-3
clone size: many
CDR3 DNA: TGTGCCAGCAGACTTCAGACAGGGCCGGGTGTAGACACTGAAGCTTTCTTT
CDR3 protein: CASRLQTGPGVDTEAFF

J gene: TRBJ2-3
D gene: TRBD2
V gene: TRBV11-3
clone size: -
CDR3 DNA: TGTGCCAGCAGCACCGGGACTAGCGGGAACGCAGATACGCAGTATTTT
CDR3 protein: CASSTGTSGNADTQYF

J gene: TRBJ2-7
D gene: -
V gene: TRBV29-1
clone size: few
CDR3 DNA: TGCAGCGTTGAAGCTACAAACTACGAGCAGTACTTC
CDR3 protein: CSVEATNYEQYF

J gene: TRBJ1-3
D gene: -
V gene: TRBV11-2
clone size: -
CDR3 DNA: TGTGCCAGCAGCTTGGCCGAGATCTCGGGACCCGGAAACACCATATATTTT
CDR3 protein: CASSLAEISGPGNTIYF

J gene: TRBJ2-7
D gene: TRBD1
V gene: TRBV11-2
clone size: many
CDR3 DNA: TGTGCCAGCAGCTATCCGGGACAGGGGGCAGAGCAGTACTTC
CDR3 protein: CASSYPGQGAEQYF

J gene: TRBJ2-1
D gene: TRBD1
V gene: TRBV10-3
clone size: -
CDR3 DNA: TGTGCCATCGGTGAGAGACAGGGTTACAATGAGCAGTTCTTC
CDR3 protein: CAIGERQGYNEQFF

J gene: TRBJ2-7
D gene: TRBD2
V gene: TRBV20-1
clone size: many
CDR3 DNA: TGCAGTGCTAGACAGTTAGCGGGAGCCGAGCAGTACTTC
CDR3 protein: CSARQLAGAEQYF

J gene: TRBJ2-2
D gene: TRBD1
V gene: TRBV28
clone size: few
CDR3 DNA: TGTGCCAGCAGTACCCCCACCCGGGACAGGGCAACTGGGGAGCTGTTTTTT
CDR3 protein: CASSTPTRDRATGELFF

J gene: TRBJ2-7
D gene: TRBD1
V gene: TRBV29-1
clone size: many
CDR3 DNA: TGCAGCGCAGCGGGACAGGGATTCTACGAGCAGTACTTC
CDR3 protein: CSAAGQGFYEQYF

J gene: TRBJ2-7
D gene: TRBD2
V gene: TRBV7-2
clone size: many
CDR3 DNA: TGTGCCAGCAGCTTAGAGTGGCTAGCGGGAGGCCCGAGCAACAACGAGCAGTACTTC
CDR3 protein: CASSLEWLAGGPSNNEQYF

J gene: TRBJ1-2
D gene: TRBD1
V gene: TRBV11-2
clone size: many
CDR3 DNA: TGTGCCAGCAGCTTAGGGGGGACAGTTATTAACTATGGCTACACCTTC
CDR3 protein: CASSLGGTVINYGYTF

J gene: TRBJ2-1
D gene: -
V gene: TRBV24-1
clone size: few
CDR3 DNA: TGTGCCACCAGTGATTTGATGCTGAATGAGCAGTTCTTC
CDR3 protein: CATSDLMLNEQFF

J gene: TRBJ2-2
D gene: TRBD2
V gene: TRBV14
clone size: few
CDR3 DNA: TGTGCCAGCAGCCCTCGTCTAGCGGGAGGTCTGAACGGGGAGCTGTTTTTT
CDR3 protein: CASSPRLAGGLNGELFF

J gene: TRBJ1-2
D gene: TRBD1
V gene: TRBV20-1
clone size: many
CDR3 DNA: TGCAGTGCTCTTTTCACAGGGGGCAACTATGGCTACACCTTC
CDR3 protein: CSALFTGGNYGYTF

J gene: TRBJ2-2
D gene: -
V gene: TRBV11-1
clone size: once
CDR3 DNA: TGTGCCAGCAGCCCCCCGAACACCGGGGAGCCGTTTTTT
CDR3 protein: CASSPPNTGEPFF

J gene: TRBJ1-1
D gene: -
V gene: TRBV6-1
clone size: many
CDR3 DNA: TGTGCCAGCAGTGCTGAGGGGGACCTGGACACTGAAGCTTTCTTT
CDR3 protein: CASSAEGDLDTEAFF

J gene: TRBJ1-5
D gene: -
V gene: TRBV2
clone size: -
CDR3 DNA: TGTGCCAGCAGTGAAGGAATGGACTCCACAGATACGCAGCATTTT
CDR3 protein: CASSEGMDSTDTQHF

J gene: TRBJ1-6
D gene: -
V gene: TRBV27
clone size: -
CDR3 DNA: TGTGCCAGCACGAACAGGAATAATTCACCCCTCCACTTT
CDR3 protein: CASTNRNNSPLHF

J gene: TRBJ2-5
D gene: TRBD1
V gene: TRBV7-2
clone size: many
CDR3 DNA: TGTGCCAGCAGCTTAGGGGGACAGGTGCTACAGTACTTC
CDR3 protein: CASSLGGQVLQYF

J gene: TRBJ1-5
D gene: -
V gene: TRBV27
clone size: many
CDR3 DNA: TGTGCCAGCAGTTTCTCTGGTCAAGAGAATCAGCCCCAGCATTTT
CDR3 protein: CASSFSGQENQPQHF

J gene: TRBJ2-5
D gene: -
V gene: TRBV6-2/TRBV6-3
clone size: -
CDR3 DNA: TGTGCCAGCAGCAGGACAGCTCAAGAGACCAAGTACTTC
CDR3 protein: CASSRTAQETKYF

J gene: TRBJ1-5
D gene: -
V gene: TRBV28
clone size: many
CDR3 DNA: TGTGCCAGCAGGACACAGGGAGCCCCTACCCAGCCCCAGCATTTT
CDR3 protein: CASRTQGAPTQPQHF

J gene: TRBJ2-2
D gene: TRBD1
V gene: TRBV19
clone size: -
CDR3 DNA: TGTGCCAGCCGGACAGGGTTGCCCGGGGAGCTGTTTTTT
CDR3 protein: CASRTGLPGELFF